The 32 T cell receptor beta chains in this list originate from one sample, sequenced in a study of Ad26.COV2.S vaccination and SARS-CoV-2 variants. The assay was immunoSEQ multiplex PCR, and TCRdb's table has in-frame clones only and misses some. Among about 460,000 clones, about 88% were seen once, and the ten largest hold 1.5% to 2%. Treatment indicated: some 20 received Ad26.COV2.S at low or high dose, single or two shots; about 5 received placebo; per-sample allocation not given. Sampling took place 63 days after the first vaccine or placebo injection. The starting material was peripheral blood, obtained in a trial of Ad26.COV2.S vaccine versus placebo. These receptors originate from a person between 18 and 60 years old who received the Ad26.COV2.S COVID-19 vaccine or a placebo.

The rearrangement joins TRBV19 to TRBJ1-6; D is ambiguous. V lost 5 bases and J lost 8, with 7 bases in between. Germline V gene data show CDR1 as LNHDA and CDR2 as SQIVND (reference sequence). The CDR3 is 12 residues long. Here the CDR3 reads CASSGKDSPLHF. As DNA, the CDR3 is TGTGCCAGTAGTGGTAAGGATTCACCCCTCCACTTT. The entire variable domain, with the rest obtained from reference TRBV19 and TRBJ1-6, is as follows: DGGITQSPKYLFRKEGQNVTLSCEQNLNHDAMYWYRQDPGQGLRLIYYSQIVNDFQKGDIAEGYSVSREKKESFPLTVTSAQKNPTAFYLCASSGKDSPLHFGNGTRLTVT.

The DNA of the CDR3 is TGTGCCAGCAGCCTGGGTCAGATTGGCACTGAAGCTTTCTTT. Protein: CASSLGQIGTEAFF. V and J are TRBV7-9 and TRBJ1-1; D gene ambiguous. Per the germline V gene, CDR1 is SEHNR and CDR2 is FQNEAQ (reference sequence). The CDR3 sequence is 14 residues long. Trimming took off 5 bases at V and 4 bases at J, with 14 bases between the two ends.

This chain uses TRBV28 with TRBJ2-2; D may be TRBD1 or TRBD2 (6 bases each). The CDR3 loop spans 15 amino acids. Germline-derived CDR1 and CDR2 are MDHEN and SYDVKM. Trimming took 6 bases from V and 6 from J, leaving 17 bases between them. DNA for the CDR3: TGTGCCAGCAGACCCGGGCCCCGGGGGCCCGGGGAGCTGTTTTTT. Translating gives CASRPGPRGPGELFF.

The V gene is TRBV7-2, the J gene TRBJ1-2; 7 nucleotides agree with TRBD1. The CDR3 spans 17 residues. V gave up 3 bases and J gave up 4 bases; unmatched junction bases: 14. From germline, CDR1 is SGHTA and CDR2 FQGNSA. CDR3 region: CASSFAQPRDSGYGYTF. As DNA, the CDR3 is TGTGCCAGCAGCTTCGCCCAACCCCGGGACAGCGGCTATGGCTACACCTTC.

This clone appeared a few times. The chain employs TRBV11-2 and TRBJ1-2; no firm D call. This CDR3 contains 14 residues. Germline V gene sequence: CDR1 SGHAT, CDR2 FQNNGV. The ends were cut back, 0 bases at V and 0 bases at J, with 5 bases in the middle. The CDR3 bases are TGTGCCAGCAGCTTAGATGGGGCTAACTATGGCTACACCTTC. Its protein product is CASSLDGANYGYTF.

The chain combines TRBV5-1 with TRBJ1-4; D perhaps matches TRBD1 (5 bases). The CDR3 loop spans 14 amino acids. Germline CDR1 SGHRS, CDR2 YFSETQ. Trimming took off 2 bases at V and 10 bases at J, with 15 bases between the two ends. The CDR3 reads CASSFDTKRGKLFF. The CDR3 DNA reads as TGCGCCAGCAGCTTTGACACGAAAAGGGGAAAACTGTTTTTT.

This sequence joins TRBV29-1 and TRBJ2-3; 8 bases line up with TRBD2. Trimming at V came to 7 bases and at J to 3 bases, leaving 9 bases not matched to a gene. Germline V CDR1 and CDR2: SQVTM, ANQGSEA. This CDR3 region has 14 residues. The CDR3: CSADLSGITDTQYF. As DNA, the CDR3 is TGCAGCGCCGATCTTAGCGGGATTACAGATACGCAGTATTTT.

The chain is built from TRBV6-2 or TRBV6-3 and TRBJ1-1; D gene ambiguous. Trimming removed 0 bases at V and 0 bases at J, with 8 bases between. The CDR3 spans 15 residues. Germline V gives CDR1 MNHEY, CDR2 SVGEGT. In nucleotides, the CDR3 is TGTGCCAGCAGTTACTCTAGCTTACTGAACACTGAAGCTTTCTTT. Amino acids: CASSYSSLLNTEAFF.

J is TRBJ1-4 and V is TRBV4-2; D is undetermined. The CDR3 runs 16 residues. V lost 0 bases, J lost 1 base, and 9 bases lay in between. The germline V gene encodes CDR1 LGHNA and CDR2 YNFKEQ. In nucleotides, the CDR3 is TGTGCCAGCAGCCAAGATCTTATGGGAACTAATGAAAAACTGTTTTTT. It encodes CASSQDLMGTNEKLFF.

This clone showed up just once. The chain uses TRBV30 and TRBJ2-7; D might be TRBD1 (5 bases). V was clipped by 2 bases and J by 2 bases, with 10 bases between them. CDR3 length equals 13 residues. CDR1 is GTSNPN and CDR2 is SVGIG in the germline V gene (reference sequence). This CDR3 is CAWSKGVPYEQYF. In DNA form, the CDR3 reads TGTGCCTGGAGTAAAGGGGTCCCCTACGAGCAGTACTTC.

CDR3 sequence reads: CASSYEGGGYTF. CDR3 nucleotide sequence: TGTGCCAGCAGTTACGAGGGAGGGGGCTACACCTTC. This sequence joins TRBV6-6 and TRBJ1-2; D unclear. Per germline, CDR1 MNHNY and CDR2 SVGAGI (reference sequence). V gave up 2 bases and J gave up 8 bases, with 9 bases separating them. The CDR3 totals 12 residues.

This rearrangement joins TRBV21-1 to TRBJ1-1. TRBV21-1 is a pseudogene segment. The CDR3 has 15 amino acids. The CDR3 nucleotides are TGTGCCAGCAGAAAGAGGGGCAGGTTCGACCTTGAAGCTTTCTTT. It is translated as CASRKRGRFDLEAFF.

This rearrangement joins TRBV14 to TRBJ2-3, with D uncertain. The CDR3 runs to 15 residues. Germline CDR1 and CDR2: SGHDN and FVKESK. Trimming took off 0 bases at V and 4 bases at J, with 11 bases between the two ends. Here the CDR3 reads CASSQELSRADTQYF. The CDR3, as DNA: TGTGCCAGCAGCCAAGAACTGTCTCGAGCAGATACGCAGTATTTT.

The chain carries TRBV10-3 and TRBJ1-2, with D unclear. CDR3 size: 13 residues. Between the trimmed V and J ends, which lost 6 bases and 8 bases, there was a span of 16 bases. Germline lookup yields CDR1 ENHRY and CDR2 SYGVKD. The CDR3 nucleotides read TGTGCCATCAGGATGACATCCACTGAGGGCTACACCTTC. It specifies CAIRMTSTEGYTF.

The V gene is TRBV28, the J gene TRBJ2-5, with D possibly TRBD1 on 5 matching bases. This CDR3 is 16 amino acids long. The germline CDR1 and CDR2 sequences are MDHEN and SYDVKM. V lost 5 bases and J lost 2, with 18 bases in between. CDR3 bases: TGTGCCAGCAGTCCCCCGGTTAGGGCAGGGCAAGAGACCCAGTACTTC. It encodes CASSPPVRAGQETQYF.

The J gene is TRBJ2-3, the V gene TRBV19, with TRBD1 matching 7 bases. The CDR3 covers 16 residues. V lost 5 bases to trimming and J lost 5 bases; unmatched junction nucleotides: 13. CDR1 LNHDA and CDR2 SQIVND come from the germline V gene (reference sequence). The CDR3 reads CASSENRDSRGDTQYF. Written as DNA, the CDR3 is TGTGCCAGTAGTGAAAACCGGGACAGTAGAGGAGATACGCAGTATTTT.

The chain is built from TRBV2 and TRBJ2-7, with TRBD1 as a possible D gene (5 bases). Germline V gene sequence: CDR1 SNHLY, CDR2 FYNNEI. V lost 5 bases to trimming and J lost 5 bases, with 13 bases between them. The CDR3 is made up of 13 amino acids. The CDR3 nucleotides read TGTGCCAGCAGTCAACCGTCAGGGAACGAGCAGTACTTC. This encodes CASSQPSGNEQYF. Full variable domain (outside the CDR3, taken from reference TRBV2 and TRBJ2-7): EPEVTQTPSHQVTQMGQEVILRCVPISNHLYFYWYRQILGQKVEFLVSFYNNEISEKSEIFDDQFSVERPDGSNFTLKIRSTKLEDSAMYFCASSQPSGNEQYFGPGTRLTVT.

V is TRBV24-1 and J is TRBJ2-2, with D possibly being TRBD2 (5 bases). This CDR3 comprises 13 residues. V lost 1 base and J lost 6, with 5 bases in between. Germline CDR1 is KGHDR and CDR2 is SFDVKD. The CDR3 DNA is TGTGCCACCAGTGATTTTAGCGCCGGGGAGCTGTTTTTT. Residues: CATSDFSAGELFF.

A single count supports this clone. The V gene is TRBV5-1, the J gene TRBJ2-7; 7 bases line up with TRBD1. The CDR3 has 13 residues. V trimming: 2 bases; J trimming: 2 bases; junction bases outside the gene matches: 1. Germline-derived CDR1 and CDR2 are SGHRS and YFSETQ. The CDR3 nucleotides read TGCGCCAGCAGCTTTCAGGGGGCCTACGAGCAGTACTTC. Translating it yields CASSFQGAYEQYF. Filled out from reference TRBV5-1 and TRBJ2-7, the complete variable domain reads KAGVTQTPRYLIKTRGQQVTLSCSPISGHRSVSWYQQTPGQGLQFLFEYFSETQRNKGNFPGRFSGRQFSNSRSEMNVSTLELGDSALYLCASSFQGAYEQYFGPGTRLTVT.

The V call is TRBV30, the J call TRBJ2-7; tentative D call: TRBD1 (6 bases). Germline V CDR1 and CDR2: GTSNPN, SVGIG (reference sequence). V was clipped by 5 bases and J by 0 bases, with 8 bases between them. CDR3 length: 12 amino acids. CDR3 nucleotides: TGTGCCTGGGAACAGGGCTCCTACGAGCAGTACTTC. This translates into CAWEQGSYEQYF.

About this clone: The germline gene is not matched at one end of the junction; a read error may be the cause. The chain couples TRBV6-1 to TRBJ1-1; TRBD1 matches at 8 bases. Germline V gene lookup returns CDR1 MNHNS and CDR2 SASEGT. This CDR3 has 13 amino acids. CDR3 amino acids: CASREGTGEKAFF. CDR3 bases: TGTGCCAGCAGAGAAGGGACAGGAGAGAAAGCTTTCTTT.

The chain recombines TRBV3-1 (or the pseudogene TRBV3-2) with TRBJ2-2, with a possible D match to TRBD2 (6 bases). The CDR3 is 15 amino acids. Trimming took 5 bases from V and 4 from J, leaving 14 bases between them. CDR1 is LGHDT, CDR2 YNNKEL, per germline (reference sequence). The CDR3 reads CASSGLWGITGELFF. The CDR3 DNA reads as TGTGCCAGCAGCGGACTATGGGGTATCACCGGGGAGCTGTTTTTT.

The genes are TRBV2 and TRBJ2-7; 8 bases map to TRBD1. The CDR3 has 13 residues. With V trimmed by 8 bases and J by 5 bases, 8 bases remained unmatched. Germline assignment: CDR1 SNHLY and CDR2 FYNNEI. The CDR3 is CASEDRETDEQYF. The CDR3 DNA reads TGTGCCAGCGAGGACAGGGAGACGGACGAGCAGTACTTC.

DNA for the CDR3: TGTGCCAGCCTTCAGCCCGGAGCTGGCACCGGGGAGCTGTTTTTT. As protein: CASLQPGAGTGELFF. The chain employs TRBV2 and TRBJ2-2; no definite D call. Trimming removed 8 bases from V and 4 bases from J, with 17 bases in between. CDR1 and CDR2 (germline): SNHLY, FYNNEI. This CDR3 is built from 15 residues. Full variable domain (remainder filled in from reference TRBV2 and TRBJ2-2): EPEVTQTPSHQVTQMGQEVILRCVPISNHLYFYWYRQILGQKVEFLVSFYNNEISEKSEIFDDQFSVERPDGSNFTLKIRSTKLEDSAMYFCASLQPGAGTGELFFGEGSRLTVL.

A single count supports this clone. The chain recombines TRBV7-3 with TRBJ2-2; D remains ambiguous. From germline, CDR1 is SGHTA and CDR2 FQGTGA. The CDR3 has 16 residues. Trimming took 5 bases from V and 2 from J, leaving 15 bases between them. The CDR3: CASSSTGPPNTGELFF. In nucleotides, the CDR3 is TGTGCCAGCAGCAGCACCGGGCCTCCAAACACCGGGGAGCTGTTTTTT.

The J gene is TRBJ2-1, the V gene TRBV9; 9 bases match TRBD2. CDR1 is SGDLS and CDR2 is YYNGEE in the germline V gene. The V gene end was trimmed by 2 bases and the J gene end by 4 bases; junction bases not matched to a gene: 7. There are 16 residues in the CDR3. CDR3 nucleotides: TGTGCCAGCAGCGTGGAAGCGGGAGGTACATACAATGAGCAGTTCTTC. Encoded protein: CASSVEAGGTYNEQFF.

Only one count was recorded for this clone. This specimen includes other DNA sequences encoding the same CDR3. The V and J genes are TRBV18 and TRBJ1-3, with a weak D call TRBD1 (6 bases). The CDR3 consists of 15 residues. V lost 3 bases and J 0 bases, leaving 9 bases between the germline ends. Looked up from germline, CDR1 is KGHSH and CDR2 is LQKENI. In nucleotides, the CDR3 is TGTGCCAGCTCACCTCCACAGGGCTCTGGAAACACCATATATTTT. Translated, it gives CASSPPQGSGNTIYF.

The genes are TRBV28 and TRBJ2-4, with D perhaps matching TRBD1 (5 bases). CDR1 and CDR2 (germline): MDHEN, SYDVKM. The germline V and J ends were trimmed by 7 bases and 5 bases, with 12 bases remaining between them. The CDR3 length is 13 residues. CDR3 region: CASNRGRENIQYF. CDR3 DNA: TGTGCCAGCAATAGGGGCAGGGAAAACATTCAGTACTTC.

The V and J genes are TRBV6-5 and TRBJ2-1, with TRBD2 as a possible D gene (6 bases). Germline CDR1 is MNHEY and CDR2 is SVGAGI. Between the trimmed V and J ends, which lost 4 bases and 4 bases, there was a span of 8 bases. The CDR3 has 13 residues. This chain's CDR3 is CASSLGLYNEQFF. As DNA, the CDR3 is TGTGCCAGCAGTTTGGGACTTTACAATGAGCAGTTCTTC.

This chain links TRBV12-3 or TRBV12-4 with TRBJ2-1; 8 bases are a match to TRBD2. This CDR3 region has 13 residues. The V gene end was trimmed by 6 bases and the J gene end by 5 bases; junction bases not matched to a gene: 3. CDR3 region: CASSGRANNEQFF. In DNA form, the CDR3 reads TGTGCCAGCAGCGGGAGGGCCAACAATGAGCAGTTCTTC.

Concerning this clone: The sample contains more than one DNA sequence encoding this CDR3. The V call is TRBV2, the J call TRBJ2-7; D remains ambiguous. V was shortened by 4 bases and J by 4 bases, with 5 bases between the two germline ends. This CDR3 is 11 amino acids long. Germline-derived CDR1 and CDR2 are SNHLY and FYNNEI. The CDR3 here is CASSGGYEQYF. DNA for the CDR3: TGTGCCAGCAGTGGAGGTTACGAGCAGTACTTC.

This sequence joins TRBV27 and TRBJ2-1; D might be TRBD2 (6 bases). Trimming took 4 bases from V and 10 from J, leaving 20 bases between them. There are 15 residues in the CDR3. The V gene's germline CDR1 is MNHEY and CDR2 SMNVEV (reference sequence). The chain's CDR3 is CASSSYSTSSREQFF. The CDR3 nucleotides read TGTGCCAGCAGTTCATACTCCACTAGCTCCAGGGAGCAGTTCTTC.